This TCR beta chain was obtained from a study of beta chain features in type 1 diabetes. Study-wide results and limits: A definitive answer on HLA type influencing TCRB rearrangement was not reached here. All four CD4+ subsets of Type 1 diabetes patients contained TCRB CDR3s that were moderately but significantly shorter. In patients and controls equally, PCR might favor templates that are shorter.

This clone has a handful of counts. Its matching antigen is unknown. The whole isolated RNA underwent reverse transcription, so sequencing captured expressed TCRB transcripts. Method: immunoSEQ multiplex PCR; TCRdb's copy keeps in-frame clones and lacks some. The table includes 310,000 or so clones, 11% detected once. The CDR3 consists of 12 residues. Germline V gives CDR1 SNHLY, CDR2 FYNNEI. Trimming removed 7 bases from V and 9 bases from J, with 16 bases in between. Source material: naive CD4+ T cells from blood. This sequence was found in a woman aged 30 to 39 in good health. The chain has TRBV2 and TRBJ2-7, with D possibly being TRBD2 (6 bases). The CDR3: CASKEEGPSQYF. The CDR3, as DNA: TGTGCCAGCAAAGAGGAGGGGCCCTCGCAGTACTTC.